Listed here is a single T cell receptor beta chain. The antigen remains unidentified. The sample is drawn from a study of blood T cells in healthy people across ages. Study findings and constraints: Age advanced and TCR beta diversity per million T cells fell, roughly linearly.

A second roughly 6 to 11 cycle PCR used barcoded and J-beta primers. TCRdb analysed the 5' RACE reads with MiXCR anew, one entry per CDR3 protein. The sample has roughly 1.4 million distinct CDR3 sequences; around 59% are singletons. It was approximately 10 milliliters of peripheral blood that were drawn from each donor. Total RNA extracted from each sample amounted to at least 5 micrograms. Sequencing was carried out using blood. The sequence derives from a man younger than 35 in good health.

The CDR3 reads CASSLAGGNGNQPQHF. The CDR3 region has the DNA TGCGCCAGCAGCTTGGCCGGAGGGAACGGCAATCAGCCCCAGCATTTT. The V call is TRBV5-1, the J call TRBJ1-5, with D unclear. With 0 bases removed from V and 2 bases from J, the gap between germline ends came to 12 bases. This CDR3 is 16 amino acids long. Germline V gene lookup returns CDR1 SGHRS and CDR2 YFSETQ.